The next 10 T cell receptor beta chains were all read from a single sample in a study of CD8 T cells in ankylosing spondylitis. One entry per CDR3 protein, called by TCRdb with MiXCR from the 5' RACE reads. The sample includes hundreds of thousands of distinct CDR3 sequences, around 9.1% of them seen just once. Specimen: blood, either unsorted or a sorted T cell fraction (not recorded which). Receptors were obtained from a male donor with ankylosing spondylitis or in good health (not recorded which).

This chain connects TRBV5-1 to TRBJ2-7; D possibly corresponds to TRBD2 (5 bases). CDR1 SGHRS and CDR2 YFSETQ come from the germline V gene. The CDR3 spans 16 residues. The V gene lost 0 bases and the J gene lost 3 bases, with 16 bases spanning the gap. In DNA form, the CDR3 reads TGCGCCAGCAGCTTGGGCGTCGTCCGTGGGAGCTACGAGCAGTACTTC. Its translation: CASSLGVVRGSYEQYF.

The chain employs TRBV7-6 and TRBJ1-2; D is perhaps TRBD1 (6 bases). V was shortened by 5 bases and J by 2 bases, with 15 bases between the two germline ends. The CDR3 is 15 amino acids. Germline V gene lookup returns CDR1 SGHVS and CDR2 FNYEAQ. The CDR3 region is CASSPDGGRNYGYTF. For the CDR3, the DNA is TGTGCCAGCAGCCCCGACGGGGGGCGCAACTATGGCTACACCTTC.

This chain connects TRBV18 to TRBJ2-5; D is unclear. CDR3 length: 13 amino acids. Germline CDR1 reads KGHSH; CDR2 reads LQKENI. Trimming left V 4 bases short and J 5 bases short, with 11 bases between. CDR3 sequence reads: CASSRSRTETQYF. DNA for the CDR3: TGTGCCAGCTCACGATCTAGAACGGAGACCCAGTACTTC.

This clonotype has at least ten counts. The chain joins TRBV5-1 to TRBJ2-1, with D tentatively TRBD1 (6 bases). The V gene's germline CDR1 is SGHRS and CDR2 YFSETQ. Trimming pared 3 bases from V and 8 bases from J, leaving 12 bases between. The CDR3 length is 13 residues. This chain's CDR3 is CASSSTQGDEQFF. DNA of the CDR3: TGCGCCAGCAGCTCTACACAGGGAGATGAGCAGTTCTTC.

This clonotype was seen at least ten times. This sequence joins TRBV20-1 and TRBJ1-5; D uncertain. Per the germline V gene, CDR1 is DFQATT and CDR2 is SNEGSKA (reference sequence). The length of the CDR3 is 14 residues. Trimming left V 2 bases short and J 1 base short, with 9 bases between. CDR3 coding DNA: TGCAGTGCTAGAAAAGGAGAGAGCAATCAGCCCCAGCATTTT. It translates to CSARKGESNQPQHF.

This clonotype was counted a few times. The gene calls are TRBV11-2 and TRBJ2-1, with 12 bases lining up with TRBD2. Germline V gene lookup returns CDR1 SGHAT and CDR2 FQNNGV. The CDR3 contains 16 residues. V shed 2 bases and J 7 bases; nucleotides not matched to a gene: 6. The CDR3 nucleotides are TGTGCCAGCAGCTTAAGACTAGCGGGAGTATGGAATGAGCAGTTCTTC. Protein: CASSLRLAGVWNEQFF.

This chain links TRBV12-3 or TRBV12-4 with TRBJ1-1; D unresolved. This CDR3 spans 12 amino acids. Trimming took 5 bases from V and 8 from J, leaving 12 bases between them. Here the CDR3 reads CASSGPTEEAFF. DNA of the CDR3: TGTGCCAGCAGTGGACCGACGGAGGAAGCTTTCTTT.

On this clonotype: This could be a read error, since a much larger clone is one nucleotide away. A read error is likely, as this CDR3 ends without the conserved phenylalanine or tryptophan. The chain combines TRBV20-1 with TRBJ2-1; no clear D. Germline V lookup: CDR1 DFQATT, CDR2 SNEGSKA (reference sequence). V shed 4 bases and J shed 8 bases, with 15 bases lying between them. The CDR3 is 13 amino acids. CDR3: CSANLGPSHEQFV. The CDR3 region has the DNA TGCAGTGCTAATCTCGGGCCGAGTCATGAGCAGTTCGTC.

This clonotype was counted at least ten times. The CDR3 DNA sequence: TGTGCCAGCAGCCCATACGAGAGTCTGGCTAATCAGCCCCAGCATTTT. Protein sequence: CASSPYESLANQPQHF. The J gene is TRBJ1-5, the V gene TRBV5-5; D is uncertain. Germline CDR1 reads SGHKS; CDR2 reads YYEKEE (reference sequence). The V end lost 4 bases, the J end lost 4 bases, and 18 bases lay between the germline ends. The CDR3 totals 16 residues.

This clonotype was found many times. The chain couples TRBV6-1 to TRBJ2-3; TRBD1 matches 7 bases. Per the germline V gene, CDR1 is MNHNS and CDR2 is SASEGT. The J segment lost 0 bases and the V segment lost 6 bases, leaving 12 bases of the junction unmatched. This CDR3 is built from 17 residues. CDR3 loop: CASRGSTGRTSTDTQYF. CDR3 in DNA: TGTGCCAGCAGGGGATCGACAGGGCGCACTAGCACAGATACGCAGTATTTT.